This TCR beta chain was recorded in a study of shared clonotypes between healthy human individuals. Looked up from germline, CDR1 is MDHEN and CDR2 is SYDVKM. J lost 6 bases, V lost 6 bases, and 9 bases had no gene match. This CDR3 comprises 15 residues. Produced via immunoSEQ multiplex PCR; TCRdb's table is partial and in-frame only. This table holds some 700,000 clones, about 90% found once. The chain joins TRBV28 to TRBJ2-2, with 8 nucleotides matching TRBD1. Material for sequencing was memory CD8+ T cells from PBMCs. Subset here: CD45RO+ cells pooled with CCR7-negative TemRA cells. This TCR derives from a man between 18 and 29 years old in good health. Some clones in this sample may be carry-over from other donors' samples. The CDR3 protein is CASRVPGTGAGELFF. The CDR3 DNA sequence: TGTGCCAGCAGAGTACCCGGGACAGGTGCCGGGGAGCTGTTTTTT.